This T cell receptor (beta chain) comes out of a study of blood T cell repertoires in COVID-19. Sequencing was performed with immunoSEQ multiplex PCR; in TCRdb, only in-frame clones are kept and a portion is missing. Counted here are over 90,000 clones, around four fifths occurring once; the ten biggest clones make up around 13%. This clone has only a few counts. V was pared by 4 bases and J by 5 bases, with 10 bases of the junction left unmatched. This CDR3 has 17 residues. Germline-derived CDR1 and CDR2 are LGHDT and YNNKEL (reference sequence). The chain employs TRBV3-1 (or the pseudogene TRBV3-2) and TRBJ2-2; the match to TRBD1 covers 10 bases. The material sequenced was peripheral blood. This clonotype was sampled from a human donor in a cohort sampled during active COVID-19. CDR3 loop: CASSRAGTGVRTGELFF. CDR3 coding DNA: TGTGCCAGCAGCCGCGCCGGGACAGGGGTTCGGACCGGGGAGCTGTTTTTT.